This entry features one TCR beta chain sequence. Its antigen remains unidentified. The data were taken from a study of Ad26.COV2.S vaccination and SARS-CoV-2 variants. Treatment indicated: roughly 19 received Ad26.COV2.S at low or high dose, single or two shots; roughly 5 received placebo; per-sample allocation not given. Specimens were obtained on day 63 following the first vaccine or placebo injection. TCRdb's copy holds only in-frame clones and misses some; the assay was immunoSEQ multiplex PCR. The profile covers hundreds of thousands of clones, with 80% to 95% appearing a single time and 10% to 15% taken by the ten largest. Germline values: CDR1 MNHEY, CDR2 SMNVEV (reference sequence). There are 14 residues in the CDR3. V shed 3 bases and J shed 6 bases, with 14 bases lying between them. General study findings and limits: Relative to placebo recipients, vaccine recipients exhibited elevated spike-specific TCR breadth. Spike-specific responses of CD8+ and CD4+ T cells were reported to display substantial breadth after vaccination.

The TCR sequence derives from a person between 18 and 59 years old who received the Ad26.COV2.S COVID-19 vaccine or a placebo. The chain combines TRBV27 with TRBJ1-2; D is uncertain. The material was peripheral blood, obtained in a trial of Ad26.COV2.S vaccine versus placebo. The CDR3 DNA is TGTGCCAGCAGTTTGCTCGGGGATTCCCATGGCTACACCTTC. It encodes CASSLLGDSHGYTF.